This T cell receptor beta chain was obtained from a study of T cell responses to AZD1222 COVID-19 vaccine. Trimming stripped 2 bases from V and 4 bases from J, with 12 bases between. The CDR3 is 15 residues long. CDR1 is MNHEY and CDR2 is SMNVEV in the germline V gene (reference sequence). Assay: immunoSEQ multiplex PCR; the TCRdb copy retains only in-frame clones and omits some. This table holds more than 95,000 clones, around 80% found once. This sequence joins TRBV27 and TRBJ2-1, with D perhaps matching TRBD1 or TRBD2 (5 bases each). This clonotype was obtained from an adult who received the AZD1222 COVID-19 vaccine. The specimen was peripheral blood, collected 28 days after the second AZD1222 dose. CDR3 sequence reads: CASSLQGVPYNEQFF. In DNA, the CDR3 is TGTGCCAGCAGTTTACAGGGAGTCCCTTACAATGAGCAGTTCTTC.